The 32 T cell receptor beta chains presented below share a single source sample, sequenced in a study of neoadjuvant anti-PD-1 for oral cavity cancer. Repertoires were generated with immunoSEQ multiplex PCR, while TCRdb's copy carries only in-frame clones and drops some. The top ten hold approximately 3% of the sample, which has fewer than 20,000 clones, approximately 79% seen once. The source material was PBMCs, sampled before nivolumab (anti-PD-1) treatment. These receptors came from a person between 40 and 79 years old with oral cavity squamous cell carcinoma.

V usage is TRBV5-1 and J usage is TRBJ2-3; no firm D call. This CDR3 has 14 amino acids. Per germline, CDR1 SGHRS and CDR2 YFSETQ. The V and J ends lost 0 bases and 5 bases respectively, with 10 bases between them. The CDR3 nucleotides read TGCGCCAGCAGCTTGGATCAGGTACGAGATACGCAGTATTTT. It is translated as CASSLDQVRDTQYF. Variable domain in full (rest from reference TRBV5-1 and TRBJ2-3): KAGVTQTPRYLIKTRGQQVTLSCSPISGHRSVSWYQQTPGQGLQFLFEYFSETQRNKGNFPGRFSGRQFSNSRSEMNVSTLELGDSALYLCASSLDQVRDTQYFGPGTRLTVL.

CDR3 in amino acids: CAWRRGYGEQYF. The CDR3, as DNA: TGTGCCTGGAGAAGAGGGTATGGCGAGCAGTACTTC. The chain combines TRBV30 with TRBJ2-7, with D possibly matching TRBD2 (5 bases). V was cut by 3 bases and J by 6 bases, with 12 bases left in between. Germline lookup yields CDR1 GTSNPN and CDR2 SVGIG (reference sequence). The CDR3 extends over 12 amino acids.

The J gene is TRBJ2-1, the V gene TRBV2; D remains unclear. Germline assignment: CDR1 SNHLY and CDR2 FYNNEI. V shed 3 bases and J shed 9 bases, with 9 bases lying between them. The CDR3 consists of 12 residues. DNA of the CDR3: TGTGCCAGCAGTGACGAAGGCAGTGAGCAGTTCTTC. Its translation: CASSDEGSEQFF.

This clone was recorded only once. The rearrangement links TRBV25-1 to TRBJ1-2, with D hard to call. Germline CDR1 reads MGHDK; CDR2 reads SYGVNS. There are 14 residues in the CDR3. Trimming left V 3 bases short and J 9 bases short, with 17 bases between. DNA for the CDR3: TGTGCCAGCAGTGAGTCGGCCCTTTCCGTTAGCTACACCTTC. Its protein product is CASSESALSVSYTF.

The rearrangement uses TRBV6-5 and TRBJ2-7, with 9 bases fitting TRBD2. Germline V gives CDR1 MNHEY, CDR2 SVGAGI. This CDR3 spans 15 amino acids. V trimming: 7 bases; J trimming: 4 bases; junction bases outside the gene matches: 11. This CDR3 reads CASTESESGRYEQYF. The CDR3 bases are TGTGCCAGCACCGAGTCCGAGAGCGGGAGGTACGAGCAGTACTTC.

This clone occurred a few times. The rearrangement joins TRBV7-3 to TRBJ2-7; a possible D gene is TRBD1 (5 bases). The germline V and J ends were trimmed by 1 base and 4 bases, with 14 bases remaining between them. This CDR3 has 15 residues. Germline CDR1 is SGHTA and CDR2 is FQGTGA. As DNA, the CDR3 is TGTGCCAGCAGCTTAAGTGGGGCTAATACGTACGAGCAGTACTTC. Its protein is CASSLSGANTYEQYF. The variable domain in full, with the rest retrieved from reference TRBV7-3 and TRBJ2-7, is GAGVSQTPSNKVTEKGKYVELRCDPISGHTALYWYRQSLGQGPEFLIYFQGTGAADDSGLPNDRFFAVRPEGSVSTLKIQRTERGDSAVYLCASSLSGANTYEQYFGPGTRLTVT.

The genes are TRBV2 and TRBJ2-5, with D possibly being TRBD1 (5 bases). This CDR3 is built from 14 residues. From germline, CDR1 is SNHLY and CDR2 FYNNEI. With 6 bases removed from V and 3 bases from J, the gap between germline ends came to 14 bases. CDR3 in DNA: TGTGCCAGCAGCCTTATAGGGGTCGAAGAGACCCAGTACTTC. Translated: CASSLIGVEETQYF. Together with reference TRBV2 and TRBJ2-5, the CDR3 gives the full variable domain: EPEVTQTPSHQVTQMGQEVILRCVPISNHLYFYWYRQILGQKVEFLVSFYNNEISEKSEIFDDQFSVERPDGSNFTLKIRSTKLEDSAMYFCASSLIGVEETQYFGPGTRLLVL.

The chain recombines TRBV5-4 with TRBJ1-2; 7 positions match TRBD1. The CDR3 is 14 residues long. V shed 2 bases, J shed 5 bases, and the junction held 6 bases outside the gene matches. CDR1 and CDR2 from the germline V gene are SGHNT and YYREEE (reference sequence). The CDR3 loop reads CASSLEGARYGYTF. The CDR3 DNA reads TGTGCCAGCAGCTTAGAGGGGGCGCGATATGGCTACACCTTC.

The chain recombines TRBV7-9 with TRBJ2-7; the D is unclear. The CDR3 is 13 residues long. V was cut by 5 bases and J by 2 bases, with 10 bases left in between. Looked up from germline, CDR1 is SEHNR and CDR2 is FQNEAQ (reference sequence). The CDR3 DNA reads TGTGCCAGCAGCCCCAAGGGCCCCTACGAGCAGTACTTC. Encoded protein: CASSPKGPYEQYF.

The chain joins TRBV9 to TRBJ2-1; D gene unclear. Germline V lookup: CDR1 SGDLS, CDR2 YYNGEE. V gave up 4 bases and J gave up 8 bases, with 10 bases separating them. This CDR3 region has 12 residues. The CDR3 region is CASSPRVDEQFF. DNA for the CDR3: TGTGCCAGCAGCCCCCGGGTGGATGAGCAGTTCTTC.

V usage is TRBV6-1 and J usage is TRBJ2-7; 11 bases align to TRBD2. Trimming removed 6 bases from V and 6 bases from J; junction bases left unmatched: 7. CDR3 size: 14 residues. Per the germline V gene, CDR1 is MNHNS and CDR2 is SASEGT. As DNA, the CDR3 is TGTGCCAGCAGCGTAGCGGGAGGGAACTCCGAGCAGTACTTC. It yields the protein CASSVAGGNSEQYF.

This chain connects TRBV4-1 to TRBJ2-7; 8 bases match TRBD2. Trimming at V came to 7 bases and at J to 0 bases, leaving 5 bases not matched to a gene. Germline V CDR1 and CDR2: MGHRA, YSYEKL. The CDR3 is made up of 14 amino acids. The CDR3 nucleotides are TGCGCCAGCACCCCCGGGACTAGCTCCTACGAGCAGTACTTC. Its protein product is CASTPGTSSYEQYF.

The CDR3 reads CASSIAPGGGEQFF. CDR3 sequence (DNA): TGTGCCAGTAGTATCGCGCCAGGAGGGGGTGAGCAGTTCTTC. This sequence joins TRBV19 and TRBJ2-1, with D perhaps assigned TRBD1 or TRBD2 (6 bases each). Trimming removed 3 bases from V and 9 bases from J, with 15 bases in between. The CDR3 has 14 amino acids. Germline CDR1 and CDR2: LNHDA and SQIVND (reference sequence).

V usage is TRBV5-5 and J usage is TRBJ2-7; the match to TRBD2 covers 14 bases. The CDR3 is 15 residues long. Germline V lookup: CDR1 SGHKS, CDR2 YYEKEE (reference sequence). The V and J ends lost 4 bases and 3 bases, in that order; junction bases with no gene match: 3. The CDR3 reads CASSMGTSGSYEQYF. In nucleotides, the CDR3 is TGTGCCAGCAGCATGGGGACTAGCGGGAGCTACGAGCAGTACTTC.

The J gene is TRBJ2-1, the V gene TRBV7-6, with 9 nucleotides matching TRBD2. CDR3 length equals 16 residues. The germline V gene encodes CDR1 SGHVS and CDR2 FNYEAQ. V shed 2 bases, J shed 3 bases, and the junction held 5 bases outside the gene matches. CDR3 sequence: CASSLLASGVYNEQFF. As DNA, the CDR3 is TGTGCCAGCAGCTTACTGGCTAGCGGGGTCTACAATGAGCAGTTCTTC.

The chain couples TRBV6-5 to TRBJ1-3; maybe TRBD1 (5 bases). Germline lookup yields CDR1 MNHEY and CDR2 SVGAGI. Trimming removed 5 bases from V and 0 bases from J, with 11 bases in between. The CDR3 spans 15 residues. This CDR3 reads CASSRAGPSGNTIYF. The CDR3 DNA sequence: TGTGCCAGCAGTCGGGCGGGGCCCTCTGGAAACACCATATATTTT.

The chain links TRBV6-1 to TRBJ1-4; D remains unclear. There are 14 residues in the CDR3. Trimming took 1 base from V and 8 from J, leaving 11 bases between them. In germline, CDR1 is MNHNS, CDR2 SASEGT. This CDR3 is CASSEGPQVEKLFF. In nucleotides, the CDR3 is TGTGCCAGCAGTGAAGGGCCGCAAGTGGAAAAACTGTTTTTT.

The rearrangement uses TRBV7-8 and TRBJ2-5; tentative D call: TRBD2 (6 bases). The germline gives CDR1 SGHVS, CDR2 FQNEAQ. Trimming removed 5 bases from V and 1 base from J, with 11 bases in between. This CDR3 has 14 residues. CDR3 in amino acids: CASSPGTGQETQYF. CDR3 DNA: TGTGCCAGCAGCCCAGGGACTGGCCAAGAGACCCAGTACTTC.

V and J are TRBV30 and TRBJ1-4; no reliable D call. In germline, CDR1 is GTSNPN, CDR2 SVGIG (reference sequence). This CDR3 spans 11 amino acids. Trimming left V 2 bases short and J 6 bases short, with 4 bases between. CDR3 DNA: TGTGCCTGGAGTTTACATGAAAAACTGTTTTTT. Amino acids: CAWSLHEKLFF.

V and J are TRBV6-5 and TRBJ2-3; D remains ambiguous. CDR1 is MNHEY, CDR2 SVGAGI, per germline. V lost 2 bases, J lost 6 bases, and 3 bases lay in between. The CDR3 has 11 residues. The CDR3 spells CASSYADTQYF. For the CDR3, the DNA is TGTGCCAGCAGTTACGCGGATACGCAGTATTTT.

This clone has more than one count but fewer than ten. This CDR3 is CASSQGEVSRYTF. The CDR3 bases are TGTGCCAGCAGCCAAGGGGAGGTTTCTCGCTACACCTTC. J is TRBJ1-2 and V is TRBV14; D unresolved. The ends were cut back, 1 base at V and 9 bases at J, with 12 bases in the middle. The length of the CDR3 is 13 residues. Germline CDR1 reads SGHDN; CDR2 reads FVKESK. The full variable domain, its missing parts supplied by reference TRBV14 and TRBJ1-2, is EAGVTQFPSHSVIEKGQTVTLRCDPISGHDNLYWYRRVMGKEIKFLLHFVKESKQDESGMPNNRFLAERTGGTYSTLKVQPAELEDSGVYFCASSQGEVSRYTFGSGTRLTVV.

The chain recombines TRBV5-5 with TRBJ1-1; D is perhaps TRBD1 (5 bases). The ends were cut back, 0 bases at V and 0 bases at J, with 9 bases in the middle. This CDR3 has 15 residues. From germline, CDR1 is SGHKS and CDR2 YYEKEE (reference sequence). The CDR3 bases are TGTGCCAGCAGCTTGGACTGGGGGGTGAACACTGAAGCTTTCTTT. Residues: CASSLDWGVNTEAFF.

This chain joins TRBV6-5 and TRBJ2-7, with 9 bases lining up with TRBD1. The CDR3 contains 14 residues. Germline lookup yields CDR1 MNHEY and CDR2 SVGAGI. The trim removed 2 bases at V and 6 bases at J, leaving 5 bases unmatched. Here the CDR3 DNA reads TGTGCCAGCAGTTACGCGTCGGGACAGGGCGAGCAGTACTTC. Translating it yields CASSYASGQGEQYF.

The chain has TRBV10-3 and TRBJ2-3; the D is unclear. Trimming shortened V by 6 bases and J by 0 bases, and 4 bases separated the two germline ends. Germline V CDR1 and CDR2: ENHRY, SYGVKD. The CDR3 runs 12 residues. Written as DNA, the CDR3 is TGTGCCATCAGGGGGAGCACAGATACGCAGTATTTT. Encoded protein: CAIRGSTDTQYF.

As to this clone: This same CDR3 is encoded by further DNA sequences in the sample. The chain is built from TRBV6-5 and TRBJ2-7; D perhaps matches TRBD1 (6 bases). Germline CDR1 and CDR2: MNHEY and SVGAGI. This CDR3 comprises 12 residues. The V end was cut by 6 bases, the J end by 4 bases, with 10 bases between. The CDR3 loop reads CASSSGAYEQYF. DNA for the CDR3: TGTGCCAGCAGCTCAGGGGCGTACGAGCAGTACTTC.

The V call is TRBV19, the J call TRBJ2-3; possibly TRBD1 or TRBD2 for D (6 bases each). This CDR3 comprises 19 residues. Looked up from germline, CDR1 is LNHDA and CDR2 is SQIVND (reference sequence). V lost 2 bases to trimming and J lost 2 bases, with 23 bases between them. The chain's CDR3 is CASSIKGVGSGGITDTQYF. In DNA form, the CDR3 reads TGTGCCAGTAGTATAAAGGGGGTCGGCAGCGGAGGGATCACAGATACGCAGTATTTT.

The chain has TRBV30 and TRBJ2-1; D is uncertain. V lost 2 bases to trimming and J lost 3 bases, with 11 bases between them. CDR1 and CDR2 (germline): GTSNPN, SVGIG (reference sequence). The CDR3 loop spans 14 amino acids. The CDR3 loop reads CAWSRPLIYNEQFF. In nucleotides, the CDR3 is TGTGCCTGGAGTCGGCCGCTGATCTACAATGAGCAGTTCTTC.

The genes are TRBV2 and TRBJ1-5; TRBD1 might be the D (5 bases). Trimming pared 8 bases from V and 1 base from J, leaving 6 bases between. CDR1 and CDR2 from the germline V gene are SNHLY and FYNNEI. The CDR3 runs to 12 residues. Written as DNA, the CDR3 is TGTGCCAGCCGGGGGAGCAATCAGCCCCAGCATTTT. It translates to CASRGSNQPQHF.

The chain is built from TRBV29-1 and TRBJ2-3; 13 bases match TRBD2. Per germline, CDR1 SQVTM and CDR2 ANQGSEA. The V and J ends lost 4 bases and 5 bases, in that order; junction bases with no gene match: 0. The CDR3 is made up of 13 amino acids. The CDR3 is CSVGLAGGDTQYF. The CDR3 DNA follows: TGCAGCGTTGGACTAGCGGGAGGAGATACGCAGTATTTT.

The chain joins TRBV6-1 to TRBJ2-2; 14 bases fit TRBD2. The CDR3 runs to 15 residues. V lost 6 bases, J lost 10 bases, and 7 bases stayed unmatched. Germline CDR1 reads MNHNS; CDR2 reads SASEGT. CDR3 sequence reads: CASRAPGLAGEELFF. In DNA, the CDR3 is TGTGCCAGCAGGGCCCCGGGACTAGCGGGAGAGGAGCTGTTTTTT.

Only one count was recorded for this clone. The rearrangement links TRBV10-1 to TRBJ2-5, with 13 positions matching TRBD2. Unmatched junction bases numbered 6, after V lost 6 bases and J lost 5 bases. Germline V gene data show CDR1 as WNHNN and CDR2 as SYGVQD (reference sequence). The CDR3 consists of 15 residues. The CDR3 bases are TGCGCCAGCAGCGCGACTAGCGGGAGGAGCGAGACCCAGTACTTC. Residues: CASSATSGRSETQYF.

J is TRBJ2-1 and V is TRBV10-1, with a possible D match to TRBD2 (6 bases). The V end lost 2 bases, the J end lost 16 bases, and 21 bases lay between the germline ends. Germline loops: CDR1 WNHNN, CDR2 SYGVQD (reference sequence). CDR3 length: 14 amino acids. CDR3 residues: CASSEIKGLGLTFF. Written as DNA, the CDR3 is TGCGCCAGCAGTGAGATCAAGGGGTTGGGACTGACTTTCTTC.